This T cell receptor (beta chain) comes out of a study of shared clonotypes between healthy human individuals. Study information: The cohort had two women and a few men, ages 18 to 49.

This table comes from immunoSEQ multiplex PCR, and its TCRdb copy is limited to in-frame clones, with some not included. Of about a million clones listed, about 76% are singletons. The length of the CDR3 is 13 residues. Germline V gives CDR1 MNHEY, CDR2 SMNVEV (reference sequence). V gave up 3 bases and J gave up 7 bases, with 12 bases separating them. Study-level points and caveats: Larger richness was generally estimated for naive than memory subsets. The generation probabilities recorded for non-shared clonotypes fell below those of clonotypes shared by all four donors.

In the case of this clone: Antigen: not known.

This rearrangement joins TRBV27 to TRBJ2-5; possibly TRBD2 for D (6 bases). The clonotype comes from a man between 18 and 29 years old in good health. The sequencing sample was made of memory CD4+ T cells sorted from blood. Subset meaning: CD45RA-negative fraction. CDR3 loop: CASSFGGIATQYF. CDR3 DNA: TGTGCCAGCAGTTTCGGCGGGATTGCGACCCAGTACTTC.